The rows below give T cell receptor beta chains drawn from one sample of a study of T cells expressing NK-cell markers. After re-calling the 5' RACE reads, TCRdb lists one entry per CDR3 protein, DNA absent. The sample yields 500,000 to 700,000 distinct CDR3 sequences, of which the top ten take up 3.5% to 4.5%. What was sequenced was blood T cells: a sorted CD56 or NKG2C T cell subset, CD4+ or CD8+ T cells, or bulk PBMC T cells (not recorded which). Every receptor here comes from a young man in good health. Both conserved end residues are part of each CDR3.

TRBJ2-5 | TRBV6-2/TRBV6-3 | CASSPPYVGRLDEETQYF
TRBJ2-1 | TRBV5-5 | CASSSSTGTGTYNEQFF
TRBJ2-1 | TRBV3-1 | CASTQLAANYNEQFF
TRBJ2-1 | TRBV6-5 | CASSYGGRSGIDEQFF
TRBJ2-3 | TRBV6-2/TRBV6-3 | CASSYGTLDTQYF
TRBJ2-1 | TRBV20-1 | CSAPPHRSGEYNEQFF
TRBJ2-1 | TRBV7-9 | CASRGIAGPANEQFF
TRBJ2-7 | TRBV4-3 | CASSQEGPSGVSYEQYF
TRBJ2-1 | TRBV29-1 | CSVAGTRTYNEQFF
TRBJ2-7 | TRBV7-9 | CASSLGILEREAEQYF
TRBJ1-2 | TRBV6-1 | CASSRTASNYGYTF
TRBJ2-2 | TRBV20-1 | CSARDYRIAGVTQTGELFF
TRBJ2-7 | TRBV20-1 | CSASPLVYEQYF
TRBJ2-7 | TRBV10-3 | CAIGLAGYEQYF
TRBJ1-1 | TRBV7-6 | CASSTQGTFAPAFF
TRBJ2-5 | TRBV28 | CASSSRARQETQYF
TRBJ1-3 | TRBV20-1 | CSAFDRGGATIYF
TRBJ2-5 | TRBV20-1 | CSARDRSAGGWAETQYF
TRBJ2-1 | TRBV7-2 | CASSPDGAVSYNEQFF
TRBJ1-2 | TRBV20-1 | CSARDDGQGMYGYTF
TRBJ1-2 | TRBV11-2 | CASSFSFLRDRYYGYTF
TRBJ2-7 | TRBV15 | CATSRGRDSYEQYF
TRBJ2-2 | TRBV5-6 | CASSSHNKGATGELFF
TRBJ2-3 | TRBV7-2 | CASSSSWDTQYF
TRBJ2-3 | TRBV9 | CASSFSGRGADTQYF
TRBJ2-3 | TRBV11-2 | CASSFFLRGTEFSSTDTQYF
TRBJ1-6 | TRBV24-1 | CATSAGTESSPLHF
TRBJ2-3 | TRBV28 | CASTSGDTDTQYF
TRBJ1-4 | TRBV6-1 | CASSTDGPTNEKLFF
TRBJ2-2 | TRBV5-1 | CASIETTGGGELFF
TRBJ2-5 | TRBV29-1 | CSAKRGSETQYF
TRBJ2-5 | TRBV10-1 | CASSEPETSRQYF
TRBJ2-2 | TRBV6-2/TRBV6-3 | CASRPDSPFTGELFF
TRBJ2-1 | TRBV7-9 | CASSVLIGESSYNEQFF
TRBJ2-3 | TRBV7-2 | CASSIQGARGTDTQYF
TRBJ2-3 | TRBV20-1 | CSAREDTGLDTQYF
TRBJ2-7 | TRBV7-2 | CASSFEVTVVYEQYF